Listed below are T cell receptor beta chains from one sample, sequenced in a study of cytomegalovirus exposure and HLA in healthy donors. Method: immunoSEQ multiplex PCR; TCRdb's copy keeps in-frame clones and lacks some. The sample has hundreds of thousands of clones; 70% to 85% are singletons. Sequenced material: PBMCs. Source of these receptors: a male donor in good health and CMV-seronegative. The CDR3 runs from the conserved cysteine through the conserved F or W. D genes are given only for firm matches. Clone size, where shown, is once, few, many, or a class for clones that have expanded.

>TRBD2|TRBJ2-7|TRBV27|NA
TGTGCCAGCAGTTTACGGGCGGGAGGGATTTACGAGCAGTACTTC
CASSLRAGGIYEQYF
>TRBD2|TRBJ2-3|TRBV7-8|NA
TGTGCCAGCAGCCCGGATCGGACTAGCGGAACAGATACGCAGTATTTT
CASSPDRTSGTDTQYF
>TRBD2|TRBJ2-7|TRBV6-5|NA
TGTGCCAGCAGTTACGAGGCTAGCGGGAGCACCGAGCAGTACTTC
CASSYEASGSTEQYF
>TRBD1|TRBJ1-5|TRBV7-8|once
TGTGCCAGCAGCTTAGCATACGGCGGGACAGGGTCCGATCAGCCCCAGCATTTT
CASSLAYGGTGSDQPQHF
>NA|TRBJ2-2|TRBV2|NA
TGTGCCAGCATATCACACAAGAACACCGGGGAGCTGTTTTTT
CASISHKNTGELFF
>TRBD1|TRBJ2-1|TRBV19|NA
TGTGCCAGTAGTAGAGGGACAGGTTTCAATGAGCAGTTCTTC
CASSRGTGFNEQFF
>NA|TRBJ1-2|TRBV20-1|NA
TGCAGTGTATGGGCAGATATTGGCTACACCTTC
CSVWADIGYTF
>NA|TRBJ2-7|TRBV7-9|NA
TGTGCCAGCAACTCGTACTACGAGCAGTACTTC
CASNSYYEQYF
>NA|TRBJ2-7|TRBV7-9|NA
TGTTCCAGCAGCTTAGATGGGACACTCTCCTACGAGCAGTACTTC
CSSSLDGTLSYEQYF
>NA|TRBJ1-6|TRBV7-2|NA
TGTGCCAGCAGCTTGAGCGTGCGGGGAGGGAATTCACCCCTCCACTTT
CASSLSVRGGNSPLHF
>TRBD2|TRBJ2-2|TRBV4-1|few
TGCGCCAGCAGCCAAGATCCTAGCGGTTCCTCTAGCGGGGAGCTGTTTTTT
CASSQDPSGSSSGELFF
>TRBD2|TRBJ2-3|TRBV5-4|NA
TGTGCCAGCAGCTTCGATACTAGCGGAAGCACAGATACGCAGTATTTT
CASSFDTSGSTDTQYF
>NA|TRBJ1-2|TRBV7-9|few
TGTGCCAGCAGCTTAACGGCACAGGGTAGTGTCGACGGCTACACCTTC
CASSLTAQGSVDGYTF
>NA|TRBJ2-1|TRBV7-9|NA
TGTGCCAGCAGCTTAGCGATAGCACCTTGGGGCGATGAGCAGTTCTTC
CASSLAIAPWGDEQFF
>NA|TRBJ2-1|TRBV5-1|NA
TGCGCCAGCAGCTTGCAACTTCTCAATGAGCAGTTCTTC
CASSLQLLNEQFF
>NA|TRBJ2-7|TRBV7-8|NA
TGTGCCAGCAGCTTCGTCGGCAGGATCAGACGCGAGCAGTACTTC
CASSFVGRIRREQYF
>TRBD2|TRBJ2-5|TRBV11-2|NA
TGTGCCAGCAGCTTACTGGCGGGGGTGGAGACCCAGTACTTC
CASSLLAGVETQYF
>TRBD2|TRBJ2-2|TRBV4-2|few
TGTGCCAGCAGCCAATTAGCGGGAGGGTCTCGGACCGGGGAGCTGTTTTTT
CASSQLAGGSRTGELFF
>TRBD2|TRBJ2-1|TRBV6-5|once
TGTGCCAGCAGCCGTAGCGGGAGCTCTTACAATGAGCAGTTCTTC
CASSRSGSSYNEQFF
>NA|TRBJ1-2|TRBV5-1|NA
TGCGCCAGCAGCTTGCGGGAAATGGAGTATGGCTACACCTTC
CASSLREMEYGYTF
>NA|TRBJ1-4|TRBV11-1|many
TGTGCCAGCAGCCCACAACCCACTAATGAAAAACTGTTTTTT
CASSPQPTNEKLFF
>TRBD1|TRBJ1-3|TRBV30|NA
TGTGCCTGGGAAACTCCGACAGGGTTCTCTGGAAACACCATATATTTT
CAWETPTGFSGNTIYF
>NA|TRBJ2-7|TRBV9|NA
TGTGCCAGCAGCGTAGAGAGCGCCCACTACGAGCAGTACTTC
CASSVESAHYEQYF
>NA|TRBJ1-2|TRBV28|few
TGTGCCAGCAGTCGTAATATTGGCTACACCTTC
CASSRNIGYTF
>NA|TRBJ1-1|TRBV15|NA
TGTGCCACCAGCAGAGGAGTGGGCCTGCCTACCTACACTGAAGCTTTCTTT
CATSRGVGLPTYTEAFF
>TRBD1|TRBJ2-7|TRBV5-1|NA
TGCGCCAGCAGCTTCACCGGGACAGGGGTCGACGAGCAGTACTTC
CASSFTGTGVDEQYF
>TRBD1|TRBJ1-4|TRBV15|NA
TGTGCCACCAGCACTACTCAGGGGGCAACTAATGAAAAACTGTTTTTT
CATSTTQGATNEKLFF
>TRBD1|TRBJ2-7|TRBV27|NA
TGTGCCAGCAGTCCACAGGGGTCTAGGAGTGAGCAGTACTTC
CASSPQGSRSEQYF
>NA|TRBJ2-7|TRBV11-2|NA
TGTGCCAGCACTCTAGGCTCCTACGAGCAGTACTTC
CASTLGSYEQYF
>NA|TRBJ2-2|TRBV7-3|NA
TGTGCCAGCAGCTTAATGGGGACAATTCAAACCGGGGAGCTGTTTTTT
CASSLMGTIQTGELFF
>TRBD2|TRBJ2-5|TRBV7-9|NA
TGTGCCACCCAGGACCAATTCGGGAGGGCCTGGGAGACCCAGTACTTC
CATQDQFGRAWETQYF
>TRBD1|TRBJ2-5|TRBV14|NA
TGTGCCAGCAGCCAAGTGACAGGGGGCAGGGAGACCCAGTACTTC
CASSQVTGGRETQYF
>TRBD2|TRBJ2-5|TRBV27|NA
TGTGCCAGCACTGATAGCGGGGAAAACCAAGAGACCCAGTACTTC
CASTDSGENQETQYF
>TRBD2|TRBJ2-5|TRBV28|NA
TGTGCCAGCAGTAACACCGGGACTAGCACCTCCCAGTACTTC
CASSNTGTSTSQYF
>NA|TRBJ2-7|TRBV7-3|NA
TGTGCCAGCAGCGTAAGGGGGGGCGGAAAATACGAGCAGTACTTC
CASSVRGGGKYEQYF
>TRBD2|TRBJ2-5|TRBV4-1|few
TGCGCCAGCAGCCAAGAGGGCGGGAGCCGACGGGAGACCCAGTACTTC
CASSQEGGSRRETQYF
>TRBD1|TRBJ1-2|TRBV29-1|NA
TGCAGCGGGGCCGGGACAGGGAATTATGGCTACACCTTC
CSGAGTGNYGYTF
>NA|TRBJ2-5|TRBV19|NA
TGTGCCAGTAGTATAGGGCGGCAGGGAGGAGAGACCCAGTACTTC
CASSIGRQGGETQYF
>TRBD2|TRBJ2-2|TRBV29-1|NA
TGCAGCGTCAGACTAGCCTCGAACACCGGGGAGCTGTTTTTT
CSVRLASNTGELFF
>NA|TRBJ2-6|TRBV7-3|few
TGTGCCAGCAGCTTTCTTGGGGCCAACGTCCTGACTTTC
CASSFLGANVLTF
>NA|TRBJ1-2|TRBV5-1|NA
TGCGCCAGCAGCCCCCGGGAGGGACTATACTATGGCTACACCTTC
CASSPREGLYYGYTF
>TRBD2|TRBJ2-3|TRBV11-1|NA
TGTGCCAGCACCAGACTAGCGGGAGGGACAGATACGCAGTATTTT
CASTRLAGGTDTQYF
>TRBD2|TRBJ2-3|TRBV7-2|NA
TGTGCCAGCAGCCCGCGGGAGGGCCGGGGAGATACGCAGTATTTT
CASSPREGRGDTQYF
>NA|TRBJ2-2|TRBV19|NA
TGTGCCGGCAGGACAGCCAACACCGGGGAGCTGTTTTTT
CAGRTANTGELFF
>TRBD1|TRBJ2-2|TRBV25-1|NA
TGTGCCAGCAGTCCGGGACAGGCTTACACCGGGGAGCTGTTTTTT
CASSPGQAYTGELFF
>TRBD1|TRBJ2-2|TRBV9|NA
TGTGCCAGCAGCGGAGGCGAATCCTCTTCAGGGGGCAGGACCGGGGAGCTGTTTTTT
CASSGGESSSGGRTGELFF